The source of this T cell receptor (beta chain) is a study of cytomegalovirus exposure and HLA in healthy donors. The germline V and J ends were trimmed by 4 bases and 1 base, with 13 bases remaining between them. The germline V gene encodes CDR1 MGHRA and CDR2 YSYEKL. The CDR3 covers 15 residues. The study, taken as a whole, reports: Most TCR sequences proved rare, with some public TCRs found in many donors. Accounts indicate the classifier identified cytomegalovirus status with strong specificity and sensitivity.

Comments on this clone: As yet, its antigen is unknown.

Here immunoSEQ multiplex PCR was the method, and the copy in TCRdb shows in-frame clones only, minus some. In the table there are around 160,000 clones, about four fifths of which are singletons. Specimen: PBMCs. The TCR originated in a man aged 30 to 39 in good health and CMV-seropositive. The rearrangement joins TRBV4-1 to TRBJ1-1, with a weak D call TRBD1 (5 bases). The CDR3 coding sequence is TGCGCCAGCAGCCTGAGAACAGGTCCGAACACTGAAGCTTTCTTT. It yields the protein CASSLRTGPNTEAFF.